This TCR beta chain was recorded in a study of CD8 T cells in Susac syndrome. From blood CD8+ and CD4+ T cells, TCR beta sequences were generated. TEMRA cells were FACS-enriched, and CD8+ and CD4+ T cells were isolated negatively. Per the germline V gene, CDR1 is GTSNPN and CDR2 is SVGIG (reference sequence). The CDR3 covers 11 residues. V was clipped by 5 bases and J by 9 bases; unmatched bases: 4. Random hexamers were used to reverse transcribe the RNA input (about 0.5 to 1 ug). It was immunoSEQ multiplex PCR that amplified TCR beta CDR3 across 54 Vbeta and 13 Jbeta. MiXCR, run by TCRdb on the immunoSEQ multiplex PCR reads, gives a single entry per CDR3 protein. This table holds more than 250,000 distinct CDR3 sequences, under 95% found once.

This TCR derives from a human donor with multiple sclerosis. V gene TRBV30 combines with J gene TRBJ2-1; 7 nucleotides line up with TRBD2. Sequenced sample: CD4+ T cells from PBMCs. CDR3 nucleotides: TGTGCCTGGGGCCTAGCGGTTGAGCAGTTCTTC. Its translation is CAWGLAVEQFF.